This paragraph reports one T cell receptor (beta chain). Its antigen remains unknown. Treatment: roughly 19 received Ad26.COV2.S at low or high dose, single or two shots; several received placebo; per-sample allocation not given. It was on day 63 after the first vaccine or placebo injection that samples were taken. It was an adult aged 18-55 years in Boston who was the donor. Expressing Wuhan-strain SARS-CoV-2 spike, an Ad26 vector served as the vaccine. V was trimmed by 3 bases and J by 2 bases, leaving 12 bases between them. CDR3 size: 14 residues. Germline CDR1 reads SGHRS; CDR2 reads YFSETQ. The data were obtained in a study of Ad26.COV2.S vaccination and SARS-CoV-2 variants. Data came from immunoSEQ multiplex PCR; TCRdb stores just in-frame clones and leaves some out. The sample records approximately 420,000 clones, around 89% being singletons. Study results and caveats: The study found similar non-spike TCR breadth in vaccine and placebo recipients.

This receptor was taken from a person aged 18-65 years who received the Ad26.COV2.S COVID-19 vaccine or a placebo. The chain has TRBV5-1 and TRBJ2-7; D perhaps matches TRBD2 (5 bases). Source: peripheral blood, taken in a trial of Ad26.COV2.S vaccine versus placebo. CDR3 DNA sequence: TGCGCCAGCAGCTACCGGGATTCCACCTACGAGCAGTACTTC. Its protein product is CASSYRDSTYEQYF.